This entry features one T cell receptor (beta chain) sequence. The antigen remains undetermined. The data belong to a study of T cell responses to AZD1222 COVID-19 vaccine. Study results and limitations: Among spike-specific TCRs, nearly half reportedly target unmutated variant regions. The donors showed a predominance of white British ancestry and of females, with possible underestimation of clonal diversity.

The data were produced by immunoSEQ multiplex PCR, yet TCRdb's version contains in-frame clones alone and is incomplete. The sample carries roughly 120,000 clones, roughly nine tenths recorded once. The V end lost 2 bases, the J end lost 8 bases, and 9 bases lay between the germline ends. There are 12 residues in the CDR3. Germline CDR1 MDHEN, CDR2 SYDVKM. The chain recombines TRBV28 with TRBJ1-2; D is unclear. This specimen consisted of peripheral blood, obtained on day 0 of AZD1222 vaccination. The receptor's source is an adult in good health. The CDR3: CASSLGSFGYTF. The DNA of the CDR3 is TGTGCCAGCAGTTTAGGCAGCTTCGGCTACACCTTC.